These 16 T cell receptor beta chains share one sample of origin, sequenced in a study of blood T cell repertoires in COVID-19. Here immunoSEQ multiplex PCR was the method, and the copy in TCRdb shows in-frame clones only, minus some. The sample consists of approximately 300,000 clones, more than 70% of them appearing once. Sequences were obtained from peripheral blood. Every receptor here comes from a woman between 50 and 59 years old with acute or convalescent COVID-19.

The J gene is TRBJ2-3, the V gene TRBV19; 12 positions agree with TRBD1. The CDR3 length is 16 residues. Germline lookup yields CDR1 LNHDA and CDR2 SQIVND (reference sequence). V was pared by 7 bases and J by 8 bases, with 13 bases of the junction left unmatched. CDR3 nucleotide sequence: TGTGCCAGTACCTATGGACCGGGACAGGGGGCTCGTACGCAGTATTTT. Its protein is CASTYGPGQGARTQYF.

CDR3 region: CASGLASGRRTYNEQFF. The CDR3, as DNA: TGTGCCAGCGGCCTCGCTAGCGGGAGGCGAACTTACAATGAGCAGTTCTTC. The rearrangement links TRBV27 to TRBJ2-1, with 11 nucleotides matching TRBD2. V lost 8 bases, J lost 4 bases, and 13 bases stayed unmatched. This CDR3 is built from 17 residues. Germline CDR1 reads MNHEY; CDR2 reads SMNVEV (reference sequence).

V usage is TRBV2 and J usage is TRBJ2-7, with TRBD1 matching 7 bases. The germline CDR1 and CDR2 sequences are SNHLY and FYNNEI. Trimming took 3 bases from V and 3 from J; bases not matched to a gene: 8. This CDR3 region has 15 residues. The CDR3 DNA reads as TGTGCCAGCAGTGACTTTGACAGGGCTGACTACGAGCAGTACTTC. It yields the protein CASSDFDRADYEQYF. Full variable domain (outside the CDR3, taken from reference TRBV2 and TRBJ2-7): EPEVTQTPSHQVTQMGQEVILRCVPISNHLYFYWYRQILGQKVEFLVSFYNNEISEKSEIFDDQFSVERPDGSNFTLKIRSTKLEDSAMYFCASSDFDRADYEQYFGPGTRLTVT.

The chain joins TRBV19 to TRBJ1-5; 8 bases align to TRBD1. The CDR3 extends over 16 amino acids. V was pared by 2 bases and J by 2 bases, with 5 bases of the junction left unmatched. CDR1 LNHDA and CDR2 SQIVND come from the germline V gene (reference sequence). The CDR3 region has the DNA TGTGCCAGTAGTATAAGGACAGGGCGAGGCAATCAGCCCCAGCATTTT. As protein: CASSIRTGRGNQPQHF.

This clone was observed once. This chain joins TRBV7-2 and TRBJ2-5; tentatively, D is TRBD2 (6 bases). The V gene's germline CDR1 is SGHTA and CDR2 FQGNSA. This CDR3 is built from 14 residues. Trimming left V 0 bases short and J 4 bases short, with 9 bases between. The CDR3 reads CASSLALAGETQYF. CDR3 nucleotide sequence: TGTGCCAGCAGCTTAGCACTAGCCGGAGAGACCCAGTACTTC. Looking up the rest from reference TRBV7-2 and TRBJ2-5 gives the full variable domain: GAGVSQSPSNKVTEKGKDVELRCDPISGHTALYWYRQSLGQGLEFLIYFQGNSAPDKSGLPSDRFSAERTGGSVSTLTIQRTQQEDSAVYLCASSLALAGETQYFGPGTRLLVL.

The rearrangement uses TRBV28 and TRBJ2-3; unclear D gene. Germline CDR1 and CDR2: MDHEN and SYDVKM. V lost 4 bases to trimming and J lost 0 bases, with 5 bases between them. This CDR3 has 13 residues. CDR3 in amino acids: CASSSVSTDTQYF. The CDR3 DNA is TGTGCCAGCAGTTCAGTTAGCACAGATACGCAGTATTTT.

The V call is TRBV5-1, the J call TRBJ2-1; 8 bases map to TRBD1. The CDR3 spans 14 residues. The trim removed 4 bases at V and 3 bases at J, leaving 3 bases unmatched. Germline lookup yields CDR1 SGHRS and CDR2 YFSETQ. The CDR3 reads CASSPGQDYNEQFF. The CDR3, as DNA: TGCGCCAGCAGCCCGGGACAGGACTACAATGAGCAGTTCTTC.

This clone was observed a handful of times. The chain couples TRBV5-1 to TRBJ1-1, with D perhaps TRBD1 (6 bases). The V gene's germline CDR1 is SGHRS and CDR2 YFSETQ. This CDR3 has 14 residues. Trimming pared 4 bases from V and 1 base from J, leaving 11 bases between. For the CDR3, the DNA is TGCGCCAGCAGCACAGGGCCTTCGAACACTGAAGCTTTCTTT. Encoded protein: CASSTGPSNTEAFF. The complete variable domain, with remaining parts taken from reference TRBV5-1 and TRBJ1-1, reads KAGVTQTPRYLIKTRGQQVTLSCSPISGHRSVSWYQQTPGQGLQFLFEYFSETQRNKGNFPGRFSGRQFSNSRSEMNVSTLELGDSALYLCASSTGPSNTEAFFGQGTRLTVV.

The V call is TRBV24-1, the J call TRBJ2-5; 7 bases are shared with TRBD1. From germline, CDR1 is KGHDR and CDR2 SFDVKD. Trimming cost V 6 bases and J 1 base; bases outside gene matches: 7. This CDR3 comprises 15 residues. CDR3 coding DNA: TGTGCCACCAGTTCTTTGGGACAGAGCCAAGAGACCCAGTACTTC. The encoded protein is CATSSLGQSQETQYF.

V gene TRBV18 combines with J gene TRBJ1-5; 8 bases are shared with TRBD1. The V segment lost 5 bases and the J segment 9 bases; nucleotides outside the gene matches: 15. The CDR3 covers 16 residues. Germline V CDR1 and CDR2: KGHSH, LQKENI. The CDR3 DNA sequence: TGTGCCAGCTCAGACTCCGGACAGGGCGGAGGAGGGCCCCAGCATTTT. It translates to CASSDSGQGGGGPQHF.

The chain has TRBV5-1 and TRBJ1-4, with 12 bases fitting TRBD1. From germline, CDR1 is SGHRS and CDR2 YFSETQ. Trimming removed 2 bases from V and 2 bases from J; junction bases left unmatched: 7. There are 18 residues in the CDR3. The CDR3, as DNA: TGCGCCAGCAGCTTATCCGGGACAGGGGGCTGGACTAATGAAAAACTGTTTTTT. It encodes CASSLSGTGGWTNEKLFF.

In DNA form, the CDR3 reads TGTGCCAGCAAAGAGGTCGGCTTCGAAAAACTGTTTTTT. Translating it yields CASKEVGFEKLFF. This sequence joins TRBV6-5 and TRBJ1-4, with unresolved D. CDR1 and CDR2 (germline): MNHEY, SVGAGI. The V gene lost 7 bases and the J gene lost 8 bases, with 14 bases spanning the gap. The CDR3 totals 13 residues.

This chain joins TRBV19 and TRBJ1-5; D perhaps matches TRBD1 (5 bases). Germline V CDR1 and CDR2: LNHDA, SQIVND (reference sequence). The CDR3 contains 13 residues. V was clipped by 5 bases and J by 7 bases, with 12 bases between them. The CDR3 sequence: CASSPGLEQPQHF. For the CDR3, the DNA is TGTGCCAGTAGTCCGGGACTCGAACAGCCCCAGCATTTT.

The gene calls are TRBV3-1 (or the pseudogene TRBV3-2) and TRBJ1-2; 8 bases match TRBD1. The germline V gene encodes CDR1 LGHDT and CDR2 YNNKEL (reference sequence). The CDR3 covers 14 residues. Germline trimming cut 4 bases from V and 8 bases from J; bases unmatched to any gene: 9. CDR3 sequence: CASSPEDRVGGYTF. CDR3 bases: TGTGCCAGCAGCCCAGAGGACAGGGTTGGAGGCTACACCTTC.

V and J are TRBV6-6 and TRBJ1-3, with 7 bases fitting TRBD1. V was clipped by 6 bases and J by 4 bases; unmatched bases: 6. The CDR3 runs to 14 residues. CDR1 and CDR2 (germline): MNHNY, SVGAGI (reference sequence). The CDR3: CASSPTGSGNTIYF. The CDR3 DNA sequence: TGTGCCAGCAGCCCGACAGGGTCCGGAAACACCATATATTTT.

The rearrangement uses TRBV5-4 and TRBJ2-3, with a tentative D call TRBD1 (5 bases). V lost 3 bases to trimming and J lost 2 bases, with 13 bases between them. The germline V gene has CDR1 SGHNT and CDR2 YYREEE (reference sequence). The CDR3 runs to 15 residues. CDR3 DNA: TGTGCCAGCAGCTCGCCTTGGGGCCCCACAGATACGCAGTATTTT. Translating it yields CASSSPWGPTDTQYF. The whole variable domain, remainder taken from reference TRBV5-4 and TRBJ2-3, is ETGVTQSPTHLIKTRGQQVTLRCSSQSGHNTVSWYQQALGQGPQFIFQYYREEENGRGNFPPRFSGLQFPNYSSELNVNALELDDSALYLCASSSPWGPTDTQYFGPGTRLTVL.